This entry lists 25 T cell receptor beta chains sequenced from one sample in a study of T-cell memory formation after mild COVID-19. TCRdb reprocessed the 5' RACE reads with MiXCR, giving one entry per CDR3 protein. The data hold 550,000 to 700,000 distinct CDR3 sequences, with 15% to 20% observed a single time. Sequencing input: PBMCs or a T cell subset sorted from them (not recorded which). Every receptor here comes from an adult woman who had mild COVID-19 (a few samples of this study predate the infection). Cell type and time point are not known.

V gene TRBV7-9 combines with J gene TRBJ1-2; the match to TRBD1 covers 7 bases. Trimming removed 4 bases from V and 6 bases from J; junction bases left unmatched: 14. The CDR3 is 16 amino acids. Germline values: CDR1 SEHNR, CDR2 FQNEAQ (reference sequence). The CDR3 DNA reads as TGTGCCAGCAGCTCCAGCTCTGGACAGGTCTTCGATGGCTACACCTTC. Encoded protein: CASSSSSGQVFDGYTF.

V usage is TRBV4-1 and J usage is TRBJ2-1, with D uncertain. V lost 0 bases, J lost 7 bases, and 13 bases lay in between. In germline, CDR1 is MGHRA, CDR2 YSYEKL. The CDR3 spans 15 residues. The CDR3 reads CASSQDGDSRNEQFF. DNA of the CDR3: TGCGCCAGCAGCCAAGATGGGGATAGTAGGAATGAGCAGTTCTTC.

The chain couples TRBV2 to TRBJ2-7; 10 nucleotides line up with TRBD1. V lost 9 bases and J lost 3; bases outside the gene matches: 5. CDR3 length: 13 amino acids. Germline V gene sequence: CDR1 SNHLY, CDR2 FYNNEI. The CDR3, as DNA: TGTGCCAGGGGACAGGGGATTGGCTACGAGCAGTACTTC. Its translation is CARGQGIGYEQYF.

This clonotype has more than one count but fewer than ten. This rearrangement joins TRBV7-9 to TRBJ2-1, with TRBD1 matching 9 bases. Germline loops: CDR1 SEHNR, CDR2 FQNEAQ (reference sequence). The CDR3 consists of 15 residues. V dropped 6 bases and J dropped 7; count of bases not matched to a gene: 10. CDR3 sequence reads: CASRRGQGRDNEQFF. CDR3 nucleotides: TGTGCCAGCAGGAGAGGACAGGGGAGGGATAATGAGCAGTTCTTC.

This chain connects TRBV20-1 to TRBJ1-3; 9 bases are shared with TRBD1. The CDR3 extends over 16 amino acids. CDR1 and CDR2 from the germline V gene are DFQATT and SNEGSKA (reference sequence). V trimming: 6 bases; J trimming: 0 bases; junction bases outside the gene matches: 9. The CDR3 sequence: CSAPGQGTLSGNTIYF. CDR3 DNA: TGCAGTGCACCGGGACAGGGAACCCTCTCTGGAAACACCATATATTTT.

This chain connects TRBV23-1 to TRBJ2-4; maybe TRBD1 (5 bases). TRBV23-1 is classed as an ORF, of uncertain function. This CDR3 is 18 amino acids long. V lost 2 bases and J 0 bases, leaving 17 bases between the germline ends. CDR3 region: CASSQLLISGIAKNIQYF. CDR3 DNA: TGCGCCAGCAGTCAACTATTAATCTCAGGGATAGCCAAAAACATTCAGTACTTC.

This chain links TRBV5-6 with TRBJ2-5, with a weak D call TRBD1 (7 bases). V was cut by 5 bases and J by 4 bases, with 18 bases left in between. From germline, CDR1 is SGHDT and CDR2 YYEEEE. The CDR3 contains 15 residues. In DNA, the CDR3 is TGTGCCAGCAGGTTGAGGACCCAGGGGGGAGAGACCCAGTACTTC. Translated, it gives CASRLRTQGGETQYF.

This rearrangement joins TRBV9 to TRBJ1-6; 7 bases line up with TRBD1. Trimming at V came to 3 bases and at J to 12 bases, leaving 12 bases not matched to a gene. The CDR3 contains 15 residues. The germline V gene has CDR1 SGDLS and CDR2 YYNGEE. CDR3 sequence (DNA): TGTGCCAGCAGCGCGAGGGACAGATCTCCCGGACCCCTCCACTTT. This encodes CASSARDRSPGPLHF.

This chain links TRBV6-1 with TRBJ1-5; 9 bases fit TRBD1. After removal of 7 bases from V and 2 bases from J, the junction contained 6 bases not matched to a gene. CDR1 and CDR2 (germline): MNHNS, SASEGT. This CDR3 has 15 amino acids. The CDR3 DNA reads TGTGCCAGCACCCCGGACAGGGGAGGCAATCAGCCCCAGCATTTT. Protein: CASTPDRGGNQPQHF.

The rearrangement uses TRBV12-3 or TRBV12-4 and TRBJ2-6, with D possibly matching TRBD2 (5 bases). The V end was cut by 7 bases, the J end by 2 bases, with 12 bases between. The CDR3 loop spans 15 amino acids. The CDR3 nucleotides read TGTGCCAGCACAACGTCGGAGGCTGGGGCCAACGTCCTGACTTTC. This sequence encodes CASTTSEAGANVLTF.

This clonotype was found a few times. The CDR3 bases are TGTGCCATCAGTGCAGGTGAGGTCACTGAAGCTTTCTTT. Translation gives CAISAGEVTEAFF. This sequence joins TRBV10-3 and TRBJ1-1; D is uncertain. The germline V and J ends were trimmed by 4 bases and 4 bases, with 10 bases remaining between them. This CDR3 has 13 amino acids. Per the germline V gene, CDR1 is ENHRY and CDR2 is SYGVKD.

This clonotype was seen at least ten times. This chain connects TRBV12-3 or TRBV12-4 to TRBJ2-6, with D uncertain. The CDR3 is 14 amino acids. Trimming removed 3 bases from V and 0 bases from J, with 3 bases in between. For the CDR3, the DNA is TGTGCCAGCAGTTTTTACTCTGGGGCCAACGTCCTGACTTTC. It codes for CASSFYSGANVLTF.

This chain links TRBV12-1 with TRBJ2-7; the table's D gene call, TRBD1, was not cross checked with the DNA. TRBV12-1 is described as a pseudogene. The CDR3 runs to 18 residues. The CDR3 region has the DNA TGTGCCAGCAGCTCTATGAACAGGGTCGAATCCCTTACGAATGAGCAGTACTTC. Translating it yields CASSSMNRVESLTNEQYF.

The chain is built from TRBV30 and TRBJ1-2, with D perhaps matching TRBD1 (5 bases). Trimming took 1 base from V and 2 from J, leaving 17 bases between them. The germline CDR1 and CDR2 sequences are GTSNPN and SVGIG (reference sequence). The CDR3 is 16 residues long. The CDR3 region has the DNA TGTGCCTGGAGTGAGGACTCACAGGTGACAAACTATGGCTACACCTTC. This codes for CAWSEDSQVTNYGYTF. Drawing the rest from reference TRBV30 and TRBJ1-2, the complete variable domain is SQTIHQWPATLVQPVGSPLSLECTVEGTSNPNLYWYRQAAGRGLQLLFYSVGIGQISSEVPQNLSASRPQDRQFILSSKKLLLSDSGFYLCAWSEDSQVTNYGYTFGSGTRLTVV.

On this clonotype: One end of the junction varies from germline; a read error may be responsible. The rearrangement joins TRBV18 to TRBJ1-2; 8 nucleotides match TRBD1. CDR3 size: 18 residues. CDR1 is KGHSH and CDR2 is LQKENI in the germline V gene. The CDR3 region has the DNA TGTGCCAACTCAGACCCTTTGAGGACAGGGCGAATTAACTATGGCTACACCTTC. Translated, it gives CANSDPLRTGRINYGYTF.

The CDR3: CSARAGTEYNEQFF. The CDR3, as DNA: TGCAGTGCTAGAGCAGGGACCGAGTACAATGAGCAGTTCTTC. V and J are TRBV20-1 and TRBJ2-1, with D tentatively TRBD1 or TRBD2 (5 bases each). The CDR3 contains 14 residues. The V gene lost 1 base and the J gene lost 4 bases, with 11 bases spanning the gap. Germline assignment: CDR1 DFQATT and CDR2 SNEGSKA (reference sequence).

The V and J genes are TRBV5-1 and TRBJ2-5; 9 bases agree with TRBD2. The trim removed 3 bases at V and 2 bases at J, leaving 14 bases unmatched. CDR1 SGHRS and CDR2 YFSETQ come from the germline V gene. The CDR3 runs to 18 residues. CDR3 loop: CASSSPGLAPRRQETQYF. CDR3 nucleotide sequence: TGCGCCAGCAGCTCCCCTGGACTAGCGCCCCGTCGACAAGAGACCCAGTACTTC.

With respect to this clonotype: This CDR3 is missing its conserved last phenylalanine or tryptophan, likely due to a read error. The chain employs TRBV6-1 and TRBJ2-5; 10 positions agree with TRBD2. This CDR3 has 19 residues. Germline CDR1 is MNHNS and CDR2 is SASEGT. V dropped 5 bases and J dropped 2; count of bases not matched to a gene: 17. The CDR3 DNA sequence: TGTGCCAGCAGTCCCTACTATCTAGCGGGAGTCGCCTTTCAAGAGACCCAGTACCTC. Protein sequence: CASSPYYLAGVAFQETQYL.

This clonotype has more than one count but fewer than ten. CDR3 amino acids: CASSHSTLQTQGPPTQPQHF. DNA for the CDR3: TGTGCCAGCAGCCACTCCACTCTTCAAACTCAGGGTCCTCCGACTCAGCCCCAGCATTTT. The chain employs TRBV12-3 or TRBV12-4 and TRBJ1-5, with D perhaps matching TRBD1 (5 bases). This CDR3 has 20 amino acids. Trimming left V 6 bases short and J 6 bases short, with 33 bases between.

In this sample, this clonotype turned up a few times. The CDR3 DNA follows: TGTGCCAGCAGCTTGGGCCGACTAAGCGCCCAAGAGACCCAGTACTTC. It encodes CASSLGRLSAQETQYF. The chain uses TRBV7-2 and TRBJ2-5; perhaps TRBD2 as D (5 bases). Trimming took 3 bases from V and 1 from J, leaving 15 bases between them. Germline V gene data show CDR1 as SGHTA and CDR2 as FQGNSA. The CDR3 extends over 16 amino acids. The whole variable domain, filled in from reference TRBV7-2 and TRBJ2-5, reads GAGVSQSPSNKVTEKGKDVELRCDPISGHTALYWYRQSLGQGLEFLIYFQGNSAPDKSGLPSDRFSAERTGGSVSTLTIQRTQQEDSAVYLCASSLGRLSAQETQYFGPGTRLLVL.

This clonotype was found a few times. CDR3 sequence: CASSQGLWNSPLHF. CDR3 nucleotide sequence: TGTGCCAGCAGTCAGGGACTCTGGAATTCACCCCTCCACTTT. This sequence joins TRBV12-3 or TRBV12-4 and TRBJ1-6, with TRBD1 as a possible D gene (5 bases). V was clipped by 5 bases and J by 7 bases, with 12 bases between them. The CDR3 covers 14 residues.

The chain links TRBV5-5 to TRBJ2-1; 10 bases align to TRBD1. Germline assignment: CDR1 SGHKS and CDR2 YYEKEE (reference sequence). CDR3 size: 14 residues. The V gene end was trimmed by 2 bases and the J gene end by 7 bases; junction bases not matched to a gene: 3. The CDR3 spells CASSLGTGANEQFF. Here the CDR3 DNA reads TGTGCCAGCAGCTTAGGGACAGGGGCTAATGAGCAGTTCTTC.

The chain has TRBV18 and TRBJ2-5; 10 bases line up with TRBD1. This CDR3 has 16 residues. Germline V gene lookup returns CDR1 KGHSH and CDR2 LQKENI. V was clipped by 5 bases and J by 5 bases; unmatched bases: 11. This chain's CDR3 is CASSRPGTGDSETQYF. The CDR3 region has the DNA TGTGCCAGCTCAAGACCCGGGACAGGGGACAGCGAGACCCAGTACTTC. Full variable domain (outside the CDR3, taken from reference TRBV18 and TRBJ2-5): NAGVMQNPRHLVRRRGQEARLRCSPMKGHSHVYWYRQLPEEGLKFMVYLQKENIIDESGMPKERFSAEFPKEGPSILRIQQVVRGDSAAYFCASSRPGTGDSETQYFGPGTRLLVL.

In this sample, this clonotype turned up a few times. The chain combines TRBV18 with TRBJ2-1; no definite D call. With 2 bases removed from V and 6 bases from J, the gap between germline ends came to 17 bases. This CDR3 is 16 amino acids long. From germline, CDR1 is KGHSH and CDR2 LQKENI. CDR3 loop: CASSPEASPAANEQFF. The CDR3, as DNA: TGTGCCAGCTCACCAGAGGCAAGTCCCGCGGCCAATGAGCAGTTCTTC.

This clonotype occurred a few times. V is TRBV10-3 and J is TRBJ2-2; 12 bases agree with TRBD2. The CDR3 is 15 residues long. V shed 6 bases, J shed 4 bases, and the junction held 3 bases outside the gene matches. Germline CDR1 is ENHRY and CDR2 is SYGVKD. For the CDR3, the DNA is TGTGCCATCAGAGGACTAGCGGGAAGCACCGGGGAGCTGTTTTTT. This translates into CAIRGLAGSTGELFF.